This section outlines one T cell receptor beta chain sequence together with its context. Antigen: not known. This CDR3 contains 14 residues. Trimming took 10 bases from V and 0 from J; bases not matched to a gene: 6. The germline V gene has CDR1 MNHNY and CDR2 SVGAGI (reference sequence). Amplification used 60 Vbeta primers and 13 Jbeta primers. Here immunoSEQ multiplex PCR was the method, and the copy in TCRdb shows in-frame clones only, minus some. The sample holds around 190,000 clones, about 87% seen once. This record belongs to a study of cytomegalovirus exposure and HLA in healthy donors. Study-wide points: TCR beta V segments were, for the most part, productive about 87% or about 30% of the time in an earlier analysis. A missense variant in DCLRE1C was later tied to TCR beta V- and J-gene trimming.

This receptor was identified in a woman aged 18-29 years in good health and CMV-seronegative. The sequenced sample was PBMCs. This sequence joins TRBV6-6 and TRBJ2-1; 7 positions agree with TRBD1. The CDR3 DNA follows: TGTGCCATCGCACAGGGGAGCTCCTACAATGAGCAGTTCTTC. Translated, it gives CAIAQGSSYNEQFF.